Presented here are 7 T cell receptor beta chains from one specimen sequenced in a study of T cells in localized non-small cell lung cancer. Some clones are missing from TCRdb's copy, which holds only in-frame ones; the method was immunoSEQ multiplex PCR. The sample contains roughly 29,000 clones, around 82% of which appear only once. This specimen was peripheral blood mononuclear cells, taken before any cancer treatment. These receptors were obtained from a man between 35 and 75 years old with stage III lung adenocarcinoma.

This sequence joins TRBV25-1 and TRBJ2-1; TRBD2 matches 8 bases. The germline V gene encodes CDR1 MGHDK and CDR2 SYGVNS. The CDR3 covers 13 residues. V lost 10 bases and J lost 6; bases outside the gene matches: 8. CDR3 DNA sequence: TGTGCCACCTCCGGGGGGGGGTCCAATGAGCAGTTCTTC. This encodes CATSGGGSNEQFF. Combining the CDR3 with reference TRBV25-1 and TRBJ2-1 gives the whole variable domain EADIYQTPRYLVIGTGKKITLECSQTMGHDKMYWYQQDPGMELHLIHYSYGVNSTEKGDLSSESTVSRIRTEHFPLTLESARPSHTSQYLCATSGGGSNEQFFGPGTRLTVL.

This clone appeared a few times. The chain is built from TRBV6-5 and TRBJ1-6; D is uncertain. The CDR3 runs 15 residues. CDR1 is MNHEY and CDR2 is SVGAGI in the germline V gene. Trimming shortened V by 4 bases and J by 1 base, and 8 bases separated the two germline ends. CDR3: CASSWGLSYNSPLHF. CDR3 nucleotides: TGTGCCAGCAGTTGGGGTTTGTCCTATAATTCACCCCTCCACTTT.

V gene TRBV29-1 combines with J gene TRBJ2-6; no clear D. This CDR3 contains 13 residues. Trimming left V 5 bases short and J 0 bases short, with 5 bases between. Looked up from germline, CDR1 is SQVTM and CDR2 is ANQGSEA. CDR3 bases: TGCAGCGTTTTAGTCTCTGGGGCCAACGTCCTGACTTTC. This sequence encodes CSVLVSGANVLTF.

The chain has TRBV5-8 and TRBJ2-5, with TRBD2 identical over 14 bases. The V segment lost 4 bases and the J segment 3 bases; nucleotides outside the gene matches: 8. Germline V gene sequence: CDR1 SGHTS, CDR2 YDEGEE. CDR3 length: 17 amino acids. CDR3 sequence reads: CASSPGLAGGPKETQYF. CDR3 DNA sequence: TGTGCCAGCAGCCCTGGACTAGCGGGAGGACCGAAAGAGACCCAGTACTTC.

The V call is TRBV7-9, the J call TRBJ1-4; 8 positions match TRBD1. The junction had 8 bases not matched to a gene; V was cut back by 6 bases and J by 11 bases. The CDR3 is 13 amino acids. Per the germline V gene, CDR1 is SEHNR and CDR2 is FQNEAQ (reference sequence). The CDR3 protein is CASSVGQGDKLFF. In DNA form, the CDR3 reads TGTGCCAGCAGTGTCGGACAGGGCGATAAACTGTTTTTT.

The gene calls are TRBV30 and TRBJ2-1; 7 bases map to TRBD1. This CDR3 contains 15 residues. The germline CDR1 and CDR2 sequences are GTSNPN and SVGIG (reference sequence). Trimming removed 4 bases from V and 5 bases from J; junction bases left unmatched: 11. DNA for the CDR3: TGTGCCTGGACCCATCCCGGGACAGTAAACAATGAGCAGTTCTTC. Amino acid sequence: CAWTHPGTVNNEQFF.

The V call is TRBV7-8, the J call TRBJ2-7; D is unresolved. The CDR3 runs 12 residues. Germline CDR1 and CDR2: SGHVS and FQNEAQ. Deletions cut 2 bases from V and 3 bases from J, with 5 bases between. CDR3 sequence reads: CASSLTDYEQYF. DNA of the CDR3: TGTGCCAGCAGCTTAACAGACTACGAGCAGTACTTC.